This T cell receptor beta chain was captured in a study of shared clonotypes between healthy human individuals. About the research overall: For every donor, three CD4 naive, three CD4 memory, two CD8 naive and one CD8 memory plates were used.

CD45RO-negative CD8 cells positively selected for CCR7 made up the naive population, which excluded terminally differentiated effector memory CD45RA+ cells. Repertoires were generated with immunoSEQ multiplex PCR, while TCRdb's copy carries only in-frame clones and drops some. The sample lists 1.5 million to 2.5 million clones; over 85% were seen once. CDR3 length: 14 amino acids. CDR1 and CDR2 (germline): MDHEN, SYDVKM. The V and J ends lost 3 bases and 6 bases respectively, with 14 bases between them. This clone occurred a few times. Its antigen is unidentified. The study, taken as a whole, reports: The diversity represented, both genetic and in exposure history, was limited by few donors. Some naive CD4 clonotypes, roughly 4.7%, turned up in common across a handful of donors. Large depth notwithstanding, sorted-subset sequencing proved incomplete by rarefaction.

This receptor was taken from a man between 18 and 29 years old in good health. The sequencing sample was made of naive CD8+ T cells sorted from blood. This chain uses TRBV28 with TRBJ1-2; no reliable D call. CDR3 in DNA: TGTGCCAGCAGTTTTATCTCCACCTATGATGGCTACACCTTC. Amino acid sequence: CASSFISTYDGYTF.